A selection of T cell receptor beta chains follows, all from one sample in a study of T cell changes during pregnancy in multiple sclerosis. Assay: immunoSEQ multiplex PCR; the TCRdb copy retains only in-frame clones and omits some. The sample contains some 54,000 clones, roughly 92% of which appear only once. The source material was CD8+ T cells from peripheral blood mononuclear cells, sampled in the third trimester of pregnancy. The receptors come from a female donor with multiple sclerosis, enrolled in a pregnancy study. Each CDR3 is given with its conserved first and last residue. D genes are given only for firm matches. Rows give clone size only sometimes, using once, few, many, or a class for an expanded clone.

- | TRBJ2-7 | TRBD2 | TRBV5-1 | CASSLVLAGETYEQYF | TGCGCCAGCAGCTTGGTACTAGCGGGGGAAACCTACGAGCAGTACTTC
- | TRBJ2-7 | TRBD2 | TRBV4-2 | CASSQEDGTSGIYEQYF | TGTGCCAGCAGCCAAGAAGATGGGACTAGCGGGATCTACGAGCAGTACTTC
few | TRBJ2-6 | - | TRBV4-3 | CASSQDASSGANVLTF | TGCGCCAGCAGCCAAGATGCGTCATCTGGGGCCAACGTCCTGACTTTC
- | TRBJ2-1 | - | TRBV4-1 | CASSQDRNEQFF | TGCGCCAGCAGCCAAGACCGGAATGAGCAGTTCTTC
- | TRBJ2-5 | - | TRBV10-3 | CAISVGGSESQETQYF | TGTGCCATCAGTGTCGGGGGTAGTGAGAGCCAAGAGACCCAGTACTTC
- | TRBJ2-1 | TRBD2 | TRBV7-9 | CASSHIAGPLRYEQFF | TGTGCCAGCAGCCATATAGCGGGACCCTTGCGCTATGAGCAGTTCTTC
- | TRBJ2-6 | - | TRBV14 | CASSPTGANVLTF | TGTGCCAGCAGTCCCACTGGGGCCAACGTCCTGACTTTC
- | TRBJ1-1 | TRBD1 | TRBV28 | CASQEAGGAFF | TGTGCCAGCCAGGAAGCAGGGGGAGCTTTCTTT
- | TRBJ1-2 | - | TRBV9 | CASREPYGYTF | TGTGCCAGCAGGGAGCCCTATGGCTACACCTTC
few | TRBJ1-1 | - | TRBV10-3 | CAISPRGQSNTEAFF | TGTGCCATCAGTCCCCGAGGACAGTCCAACACTGAAGCTTTCTTT
- | TRBJ1-3 | TRBD1 | TRBV5-1 | CASSYRGLTPNSGNTIYF | TGCGCCAGCAGCTACAGGGGTTTAACCCCGAACTCTGGAAACACCATATATTTT
- | TRBJ1-3 | - | TRBV11-2 | CASSLREGDELSGNTIYF | TGTGCCAGCAGCCTCAGGGAGGGAGATGAACTCTCTGGAAACACCATATATTTT
- | TRBJ2-1 | - | TRBV19 | CASSMVGGGSNEQFF | TGTGCCAGTAGTATGGTGGGAGGAGGTTCTAATGAGCAGTTCTTC
- | TRBJ1-5 | TRBD1 | TRBV19 | CASSIPWDRGQPQHF | TGTGCCAGTAGTATCCCCTGGGACAGGGGTCAGCCCCAGCATTTT
once | TRBJ2-7 | TRBD1 | TRBV9 | CASSVAGTDYEQYF | TGTGCCAGCAGCGTTGCCGGGACAGACTACGAGCAGTACTTC
- | TRBJ1-1 | - | TRBV9 | CASSVTGRGEAFF | TGTGCCAGCAGCGTAACAGGCCGTGGGGAAGCTTTCTTT
few | TRBJ2-4 | TRBD1 | TRBV7-6 | CASSSGQGRDIQYF | TGTGCCAGCAGCTCGGGACAGGGACGGGACATTCAGTACTTC
once | TRBJ2-3 | - | TRBV30 | CAWSSQGDTQYF | TGTGCCTGGAGTAGCCAGGGAGATACGCAGTATTTT
- | TRBJ2-3 | - | TRBV5-6 | CASSSYGDTQYF | TGTGCCAGCAGCTCCTACGGGGATACGCAGTATTTT
- | TRBJ2-1 | TRBD1 | TRBV30 | CAWTRTGTGDEQFF | TGTGCCTGGACTCGGACCGGGACAGGGGATGAGCAGTTCTTC
once | TRBJ1-1 | TRBD1 | TRBV2 | CASRGGRDRVMNTEAFF | TGTGCCAGCAGAGGGGGCCGGGACAGGGTGATGAACACTGAAGCTTTCTTT
- | TRBJ1-4 | - | TRBV4-1 | CASSQDMGGYNEKLFF | TGCGCCAGCAGCCAAGATATGGGGGGTTATAATGAAAAACTGTTTTTT
- | TRBJ1-1 | - | TRBV27 | CASRETGNTEAFF | TGTGCCAGCAGGGAGACAGGGAACACTGAAGCTTTCTTT
- | TRBJ2-2 | - | TRBV6-4 | CASSPARDGTGELFF | TGTGCCAGCAGTCCCGCCCGGGATGGCACCGGGGAGCTGTTTTTT
- | TRBJ2-1 | TRBD2 | TRBV7-6 | CASTPGEGSYNEQFF | TGTGCCAGCACCCCTGGGGAGGGTTCCTACAATGAGCAGTTCTTC
- | TRBJ2-1 | TRBD2 | TRBV4-3 | CASSRGLAAHNEQFF | TGCGCCAGCAGCCGGGGACTAGCGGCGCACAATGAGCAGTTCTTC
once | TRBJ1-1 | - | TRBV25-1 | CASPDEFF | TGTGCCAGCCCCGATGAGTTCTTT
once | TRBJ2-2 | - | TRBV5-1 | CASSGEGANTGELFF | TGCGCCAGCAGTGGAGAGGGGGCGAACACCGGGGAGCTGTTTTTT
- | TRBJ2-1 | TRBD2 | TRBV27 | CASSLSSLAGGNEQFF | TGTGCCAGCAGTTTATCGTCCCTAGCGGGAGGGAATGAGCAGTTCTTC
- | TRBJ2-1 | - | TRBV5-6 | CASSPSADYNEQFF | TGTGCCAGCAGCCCTTCGGCGGATTACAATGAGCAGTTCTTC
- | TRBJ2-3 | - | TRBV27 | CASSLWGLADTQYF | TGTGCCAGCAGTTTATGGGGCCTGGCAGATACGCAGTATTTT
- | TRBJ2-7 | - | TRBV11-2 | CASGSQGGILSYEQYF | TGTGCCAGCGGGTCCCAGGGCGGAATCCTCTCCTACGAGCAGTACTTC
- | TRBJ2-7 | TRBD1 | TRBV19 | CASSTGQGIEQYF | TGTGCCAGTAGTACGGGACAGGGGATCGAGCAGTACTTC
- | TRBJ2-2 | TRBD2 | TRBV27 | CASSPRPSGSRGELFF | TGTGCCAGCAGTCCAAGGCCTAGCGGGAGTAGGGGGGAGCTGTTTTTT
- | TRBJ1-1 | TRBD1 | TRBV28 | CASSFYRGGTEAFF | TGTGCCAGCAGTTTCTACAGGGGAGGCACTGAAGCTTTCTTT
many | TRBJ2-3 | TRBD1 | TRBV4-2 | CASSPLTGDTDTQYF | TGTGCCAGCAGCCCCCTGACAGGGGATACAGATACGCAGTATTTT
- | TRBJ2-1 | TRBD2 | TRBV5-1 | CASSLFLAGEVEQFF | TGCGCCAGCAGCTTGTTTCTAGCGGGAGAGGTTGAGCAGTTCTTC
- | TRBJ2-1 | - | TRBV21-1 | CASSNSLAGGKSYNEQFF | TGTGCCAGCAGCAATAGCCTAGCGGGAGGGAAATCCTACAATGAGCAGTTCTTC